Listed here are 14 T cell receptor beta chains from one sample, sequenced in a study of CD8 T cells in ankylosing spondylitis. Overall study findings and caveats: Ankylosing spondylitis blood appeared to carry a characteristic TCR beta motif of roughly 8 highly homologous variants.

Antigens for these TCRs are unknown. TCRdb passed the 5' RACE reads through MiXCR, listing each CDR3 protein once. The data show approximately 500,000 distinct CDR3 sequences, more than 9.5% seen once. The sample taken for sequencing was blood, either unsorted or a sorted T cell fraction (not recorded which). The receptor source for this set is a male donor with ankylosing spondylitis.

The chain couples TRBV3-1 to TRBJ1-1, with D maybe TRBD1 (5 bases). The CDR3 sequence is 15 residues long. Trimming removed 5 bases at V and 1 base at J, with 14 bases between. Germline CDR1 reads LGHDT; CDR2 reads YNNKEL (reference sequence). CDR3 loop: CASSFAGIGNTEAFF. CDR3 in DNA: TGTGCCAGCAGCTTTGCAGGGATAGGGAACACTGAAGCTTTCTTT.

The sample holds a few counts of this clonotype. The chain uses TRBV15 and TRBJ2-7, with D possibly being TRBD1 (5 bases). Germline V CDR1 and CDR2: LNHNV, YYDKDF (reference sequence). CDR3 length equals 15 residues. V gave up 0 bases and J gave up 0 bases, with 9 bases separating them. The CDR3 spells CATSRDLDSSYEQYF. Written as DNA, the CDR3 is TGTGCCACCAGCAGAGATCTCGACAGCTCCTACGAGCAGTACTTC.

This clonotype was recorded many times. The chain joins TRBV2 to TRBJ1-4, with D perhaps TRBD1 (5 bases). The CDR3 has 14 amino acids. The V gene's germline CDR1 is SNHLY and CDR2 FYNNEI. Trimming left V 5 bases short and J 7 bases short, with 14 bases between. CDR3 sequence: CASSPTARGEKLFF. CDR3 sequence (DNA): TGTGCCAGCAGTCCGACAGCGCGGGGTGAAAAACTGTTTTTT.

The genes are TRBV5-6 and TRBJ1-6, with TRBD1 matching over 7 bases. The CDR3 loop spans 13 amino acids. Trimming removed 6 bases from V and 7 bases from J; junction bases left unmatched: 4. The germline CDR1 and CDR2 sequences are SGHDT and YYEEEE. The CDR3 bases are TGTGCCAGCACCCAGGGGGTAAATTCACCCCTCCACTTT. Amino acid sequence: CASTQGVNSPLHF. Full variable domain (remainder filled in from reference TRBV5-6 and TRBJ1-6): DAGVTQSPTHLIKTRGQQVTLRCSPKSGHDTVSWYQQALGQGPQFIFQYYEEEERQRGNFPDRFSGHQFPNYSSELNVNALLLGDSALYLCASTQGVNSPLHFGNGTRLTVT.

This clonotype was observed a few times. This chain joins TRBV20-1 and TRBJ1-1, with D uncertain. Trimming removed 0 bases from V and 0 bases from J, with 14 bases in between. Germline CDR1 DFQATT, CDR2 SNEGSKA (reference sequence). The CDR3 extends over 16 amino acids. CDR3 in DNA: TGCAGTGCTAGAGATTTGTTAACCCCTATGAACACTGAAGCTTTCTTT. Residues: CSARDLLTPMNTEAFF.

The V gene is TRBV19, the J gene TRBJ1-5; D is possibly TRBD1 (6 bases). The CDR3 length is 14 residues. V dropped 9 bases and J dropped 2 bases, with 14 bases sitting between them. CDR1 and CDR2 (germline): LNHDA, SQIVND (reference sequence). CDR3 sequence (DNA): TGTGCCAGCTGGGGGGCTTTAGGCAATCAGCCCCAGCATTTT. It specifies CASWGALGNQPQHF.

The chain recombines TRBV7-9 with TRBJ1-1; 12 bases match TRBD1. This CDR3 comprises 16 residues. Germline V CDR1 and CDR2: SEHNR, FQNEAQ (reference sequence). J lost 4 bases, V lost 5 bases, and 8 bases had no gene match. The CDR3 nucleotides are TGTGCCAGCAGCGTCGGGACAGGGGGCGTAGGCACTGAAGCTTTCTTT. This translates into CASSVGTGGVGTEAFF. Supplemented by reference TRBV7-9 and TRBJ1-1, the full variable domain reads DTGVSQNPRHKITKRGQNVTFRCDPISEHNRLYWYRQTLGQGPEFLTYFQNEAQLEKSRLLSDRFSAERPKGSFSTLEIQRTEQGDSAMYLCASSVGTGGVGTEAFFGQGTRLTVV.

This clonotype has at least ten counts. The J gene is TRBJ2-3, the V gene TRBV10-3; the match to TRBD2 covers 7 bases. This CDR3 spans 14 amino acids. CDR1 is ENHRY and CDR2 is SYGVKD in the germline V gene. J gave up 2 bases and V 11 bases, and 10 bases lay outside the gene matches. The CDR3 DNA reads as TGTGCCTCCAGGGCTAGCGGCTCCACAGATACGCAGTATTTT. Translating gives CASRASGSTDTQYF.

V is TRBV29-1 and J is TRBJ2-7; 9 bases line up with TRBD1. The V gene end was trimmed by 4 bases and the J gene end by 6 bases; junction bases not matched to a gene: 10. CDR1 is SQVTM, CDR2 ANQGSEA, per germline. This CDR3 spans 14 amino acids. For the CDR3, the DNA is TGCAGCGTTGGGGGCCGAGGGACAGGGAGCGAGCAGTACTTC. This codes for CSVGGRGTGSEQYF.

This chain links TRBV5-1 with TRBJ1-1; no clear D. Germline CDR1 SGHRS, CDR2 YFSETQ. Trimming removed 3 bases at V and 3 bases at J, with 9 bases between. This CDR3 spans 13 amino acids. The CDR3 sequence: CASSSDVDTEAFF. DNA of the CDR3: TGCGCCAGCAGCTCGGACGTAGACACTGAAGCTTTCTTT.

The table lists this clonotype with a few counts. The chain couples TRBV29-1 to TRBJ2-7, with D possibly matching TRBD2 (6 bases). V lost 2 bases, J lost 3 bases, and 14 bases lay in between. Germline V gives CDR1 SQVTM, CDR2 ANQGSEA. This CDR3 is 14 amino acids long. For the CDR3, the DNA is TGCAGCGTTGAACTAAGGAGGGGAAGCTACGAGCAGTACTTC. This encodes CSVELRRGSYEQYF.

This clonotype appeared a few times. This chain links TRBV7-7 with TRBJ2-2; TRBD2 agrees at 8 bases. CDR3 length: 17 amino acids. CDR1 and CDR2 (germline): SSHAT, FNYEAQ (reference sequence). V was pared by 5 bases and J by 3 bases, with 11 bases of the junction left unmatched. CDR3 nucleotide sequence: TGTGCCAGCAGCCCAGGGGCTACTAGCGGAGACACCGGGGAGCTGTTTTTT. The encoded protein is CASSPGATSGDTGELFF.

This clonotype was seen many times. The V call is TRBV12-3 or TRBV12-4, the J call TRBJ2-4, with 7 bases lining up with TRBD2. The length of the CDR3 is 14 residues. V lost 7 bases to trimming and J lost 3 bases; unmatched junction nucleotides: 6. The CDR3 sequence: CASTLGGGKNIQYF. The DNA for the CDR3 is TGTGCCAGCACCTTGGGGGGGGGCAAAAACATTCAGTACTTC.

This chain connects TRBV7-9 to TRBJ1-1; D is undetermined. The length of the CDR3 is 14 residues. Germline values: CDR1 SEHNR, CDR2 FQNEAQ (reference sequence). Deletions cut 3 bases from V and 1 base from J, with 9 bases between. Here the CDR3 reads CASSFRRSNTEAFF. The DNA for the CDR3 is TGTGCCAGCAGCTTTCGGAGGTCGAACACTGAAGCTTTCTTT.